The 18 T cell receptor beta chains listed next were all sequenced from one sample in a study of shared clonotypes between healthy human individuals (dated by TCRdb to 2018 to 2020). Preparation of the library involved the immunoSEQ multiplex PCR assay. TCRdb re-hosts the immuneACCESS table, in-frame sequences only. Its copies lack some clones; in the studies checked, an unresolved V gene accounts for under half of them, and the cause for the rest is not known. The sample has nearly 2 million clones on record, about 95% of them singletons. 1% to 1.5% of the sample is taken by the ten largest. CD8 naive samples consisted of CD45RO-negative cells that were positively selected for CCR7, yielding a CD45RA+CCR7+ population without TemRA cells. The sequencing input was naive CD8+ T cells sorted from blood. Read against the paper, the sample's cell subset or site label means: CD45RA+CCR7+. All receptors derive from a man aged 18 to 35 in good health.

The rearrangement links TRBV27 to TRBJ1-2, with 9 bases fitting TRBD1. Germline V gene data show CDR1 as MNHEY and CDR2 as SMNVEV (reference sequence). CDR3 length: 15 residues. V lost 5 bases, J lost 4 bases, and 8 bases stayed unmatched. Written as DNA, the CDR3 is TGTGCCAGCAGTCCCGGACAGGGGCTCGTCTATGGCTACACCTTC. This sequence encodes CASSPGQGLVYGYTF.

V is TRBV30 and J is TRBJ2-3; TRBD1 agrees at 8 bases. The germline V gene has CDR1 GTSNPN and CDR2 SVGIG (reference sequence). V was clipped by 2 bases and J by 8 bases; unmatched bases: 15. The CDR3 has 16 amino acids. CDR3 DNA: TGTGCCTGGAGTCCAGGGGGCGCGTCAATTGTCGTTACGCAGTATTTT. It yields the protein CAWSPGGASIVVTQYF.

This clone was observed once. V is TRBV13 and J is TRBJ2-7, with a weak D call TRBD2 (5 bases). V lost 5 bases and J lost 7, with 12 bases in between. The germline CDR1 and CDR2 sequences are PRHDT and FYEKMQ (reference sequence). This CDR3 spans 12 amino acids. The CDR3 region is CASSAETGEQYF. The CDR3 DNA reads TGTGCCAGCAGCGCAGAAACGGGGGAGCAGTACTTC. Complete variable domain (other parts from reference TRBV13 and TRBJ2-7): AAGVIQSPRHLIKEKRETATLKCYPIPRHDTVYWYQQGPGQDPQFLISFYEKMQSDKGSIPDRFSAQQFSDYHSELNMSSLELGDSALYFCASSAETGEQYFGPGTRLTVT.

This clone appeared a single time. This rearrangement joins TRBV7-6 to TRBJ1-1; D is unresolved. V lost 6 bases, J lost 1 base, and 6 bases lay in between. The CDR3 consists of 12 residues. Per germline, CDR1 SGHVS and CDR2 FNYEAQ. CDR3 in DNA: TGTGCCAGCAGGGGAGCGAACACTGAAGCTTTCTTT. Translating it yields CASRGANTEAFF. The entire variable domain, with the rest obtained from reference TRBV7-6 and TRBJ1-1, is as follows: GAGVSQSPRYKVTKRGQDVALRCDPISGHVSLYWYRQALGQGPEFLTYFNYEAQQDKSGLPNDRFSAERPEGSISTLTIQRTEQRDSAMYRCASRGANTEAFFGQGTRLTVV.

As for this clone: Other DNA sequences in the sample encode the same CDR3. This rearrangement joins TRBV7-9 to TRBJ2-7; D not resolved. V gave up 1 base and J gave up 4 bases, with 8 bases separating them. Germline CDR1 and CDR2: SEHNR and FQNEAQ (reference sequence). This CDR3 is 13 amino acids long. The CDR3: CASSLDGSYEQYF. CDR3 coding DNA: TGTGCCAGCAGCTTAGATGGATCGTACGAGCAGTACTTC.

This chain links TRBV4-1 with TRBJ2-7; D is perhaps TRBD2 (6 bases). The germline gives CDR1 MGHRA, CDR2 YSYEKL. The CDR3 contains 15 residues. Trimming took 3 bases from V and 3 from J, leaving 15 bases between them. CDR3 coding DNA: TGCGCCAGCAGCCACCGCGGGCAGGGAGGCTACGAGCAGTACTTC. Translation: CASSHRGQGGYEQYF.

The V gene is TRBV6-6, the J gene TRBJ2-3, with D perhaps being TRBD1 or TRBD2 (5 bases each). There are 15 residues in the CDR3. V lost 7 bases and J 4 bases, leaving 18 bases between the germline ends. Germline assignment: CDR1 MNHNY and CDR2 SVGAGI (reference sequence). CDR3 nucleotide sequence: TGTGCCAGCAACCATGGGGGTGAGGCCTCAGATACGCAGTATTTT. Translation: CASNHGGEASDTQYF.

The V and J genes are TRBV4-3 and TRBJ2-1; the D is unclear. This CDR3 has 14 amino acids. CDR1 is LGHNA, CDR2 YSLEER, per germline. V was cut by 0 bases and J by 8 bases, with 11 bases left in between. The CDR3 here is CASSQDLSFDEQFF. DNA of the CDR3: TGCGCCAGCAGCCAAGATCTTAGCTTCGATGAGCAGTTCTTC.

This sequence joins TRBV7-2 and TRBJ2-7, with TRBD2 matching over 7 bases. The germline gives CDR1 SGHTA, CDR2 FQGNSA. The V and J ends lost 5 bases and 2 bases, in that order; junction bases with no gene match: 12. The CDR3 has 16 residues. The CDR3 reads CASSPGSRDYPYEQYF. As DNA, the CDR3 is TGTGCCAGCAGCCCAGGGAGTCGGGACTACCCCTACGAGCAGTACTTC. Using reference TRBV7-2 and TRBJ2-7 for the parts outside the CDR3, the full variable domain is GAGVSQSPSNKVTEKGKDVELRCDPISGHTALYWYRQSLGQGLEFLIYFQGNSAPDKSGLPSDRFSAERTGGSVSTLTIQRTQQEDSAVYLCASSPGSRDYPYEQYFGPGTRLTVT.

This chain links TRBV25-1 with TRBJ1-4; D may be TRBD1 (6 bases). CDR3 length: 15 amino acids. Germline V gene sequence: CDR1 MGHDK, CDR2 SYGVNS. Trimming removed 3 bases from V and 1 base from J, with 9 bases in between. The CDR3 nucleotides are TGTGCCAGCAGTGAGTGGACAGAAACTAATGAAAAACTGTTTTTT. This codes for CASSEWTETNEKLFF.

This sequence joins TRBV29-1 and TRBJ2-1, with 8 positions matching TRBD2. The germline V gene encodes CDR1 SQVTM and CDR2 ANQGSEA. The trim removed 6 bases at V and 2 bases at J, leaving 9 bases unmatched. This CDR3 has 15 amino acids. The CDR3 loop is CSVSLAVITYNEQFF. Here the CDR3 DNA reads TGCAGCGTCTCACTAGCGGTGATAACCTACAATGAGCAGTTCTTC.

This chain joins TRBV13 and TRBJ2-7; 7 bases are a match to TRBD1. V trimming: 0 bases; J trimming: 6 bases; junction bases outside the gene matches: 8. CDR1 PRHDT and CDR2 FYEKMQ come from the germline V gene (reference sequence). The CDR3 covers 15 residues. The DNA for the CDR3 is TGTGCCAGCAGCTTAGGATCGGGGACAGCTGGCGAGCAGTACTTC. Its translation: CASSLGSGTAGEQYF.

The chain is built from TRBV11-2 and TRBJ1-1; possibly TRBD1 for D (6 bases). Between the trimmed V and J ends, which lost 6 bases and 1 base, there was a span of 12 bases. In germline, CDR1 is SGHAT, CDR2 FQNNGV. CDR3 size: 14 residues. CDR3 region: CASRNTDRNTEAFF. As DNA, the CDR3 is TGTGCCAGCAGAAATACGGACAGGAACACTGAAGCTTTCTTT.

The V gene is TRBV5-6, the J gene TRBJ2-1; 13 bases map to TRBD2. V was clipped by 4 bases and J by 7 bases; unmatched bases: 8. Germline loops: CDR1 SGHDT, CDR2 YYEEEE. This CDR3 is built from 16 residues. CDR3 in amino acids: CASSPRTSGRFNEQFF. Written as DNA, the CDR3 is TGTGCCAGCAGCCCTAGGACTAGCGGGAGATTTAATGAGCAGTTCTTC. The full variable domain, in which reference TRBV5-6 and TRBJ2-1 provide the parts outside the CDR3, is DAGVTQSPTHLIKTRGQQVTLRCSPKSGHDTVSWYQQALGQGPQFIFQYYEEEERQRGNFPDRFSGHQFPNYSSELNVNALLLGDSALYLCASSPRTSGRFNEQFFGPGTRLTVL.

This clone appeared a single time. This chain joins TRBV5-1 and TRBJ2-7; 7 bases map to TRBD1. There are 13 residues in the CDR3. CDR1 is SGHRS and CDR2 is YFSETQ in the germline V gene. Losses at the gene ends were 7 bases for V and 2 bases for J; bases not matched to a gene: 6. The CDR3 DNA sequence: TGCGCCAGCCGACAGGGCCCCCCCTACGAGCAGTACTTC. This sequence encodes CASRQGPPYEQYF.

This chain links TRBV27 with TRBJ1-6, with a tentative D call TRBD1 (6 bases). Germline V lookup: CDR1 MNHEY, CDR2 SMNVEV (reference sequence). The CDR3 runs to 18 residues. Trimming took off 5 bases at V and 1 base at J, with 18 bases between the two ends. CDR3 amino acids: CASSTKYREVSYNSPLHF. The CDR3, as DNA: TGTGCCAGCAGTACCAAATACAGGGAGGTGTCCTATAATTCACCCCTCCACTTT.

This chain links TRBV5-5 with TRBJ1-3; D is unclear. This CDR3 comprises 13 residues. The germline V gene encodes CDR1 SGHKS and CDR2 YYEKEE (reference sequence). V was cut by 4 bases and J by 2 bases, with 7 bases left in between. The CDR3 nucleotides are TGTGCCAGCAGCCCTGACGCTGGAAACACCATATATTTT. Translation: CASSPDAGNTIYF.

The chain combines TRBV13 with TRBJ2-7; D may be TRBD1 (7 bases). Trimming took off 5 bases at V and 3 bases at J, with 14 bases between the two ends. Looked up from germline, CDR1 is PRHDT and CDR2 is FYEKMQ (reference sequence). The CDR3 runs 14 residues. The CDR3 loop reads CASSANQGGYEQYF. The CDR3 DNA follows: TGTGCCAGCAGCGCGAATCAGGGGGGCTACGAGCAGTACTTC.